The 30 T cell receptor beta chains reported below all come from one sample, sequenced in a study of T cell responses to AZD1222 COVID-19 vaccine. Some clones are missing from TCRdb's copy, which holds only in-frame ones; the method was immunoSEQ multiplex PCR. The table includes around 83,000 clones, roughly 83% detected once. This material consisted of peripheral blood, taken on day 0 of AZD1222 vaccination. The receptor source for this set is an adult in good health.

The rearrangement joins TRBV7-9 to TRBJ1-1; no firm D call. Germline assignment: CDR1 SEHNR and CDR2 FQNEAQ (reference sequence). This CDR3 is 13 amino acids long. V lost 6 bases and J 1 base, leaving 9 bases between the germline ends. CDR3 DNA sequence: TGTGCCAGCAGAGCTACACGGAACACTGAAGCTTTCTTT. This gives the protein CASRATRNTEAFF.

This rearrangement joins TRBV7-3 to TRBJ2-1, with TRBD1 matching 7 bases. This CDR3 comprises 17 residues. Trimming cost V 1 base and J 4 bases; bases outside gene matches: 10. Germline assignment: CDR1 SGHTA and CDR2 FQGTGA. CDR3 in DNA: TGTGCCAGCAGCTTAAACGCTGGACAGGAACCATACAATGAGCAGTTCTTC. Its translation is CASSLNAGQEPYNEQFF. The complete variable domain, with remaining parts taken from reference TRBV7-3 and TRBJ2-1, reads GAGVSQTPSNKVTEKGKYVELRCDPISGHTALYWYRQSLGQGPEFLIYFQGTGAADDSGLPNDRFFAVRPEGSVSTLKIQRTERGDSAVYLCASSLNAGQEPYNEQFFGPGTRLTVL.

The rearrangement joins TRBV7-2 to TRBJ1-1; D is perhaps TRBD1 (6 bases). The CDR3 has 14 residues. V was cut by 7 bases and J by 5 bases, with 17 bases left in between. Germline lookup yields CDR1 SGHTA and CDR2 FQGNSA. The CDR3 loop reads CASIPGRGGTEAFF. CDR3 sequence (DNA): TGTGCCAGCATCCCCGGGAGGGGGGGAACTGAAGCTTTCTTT.

This clone was picked up a small number of times. The chain is built from TRBV28 and TRBJ1-3, with 7 bases matching TRBD1. Germline CDR1 and CDR2: MDHEN and SYDVKM. The length of the CDR3 is 17 residues. V lost 3 bases to trimming and J lost 0 bases; unmatched junction nucleotides: 8. The CDR3 sequence is CASSFTGQRYSGNTIYF. CDR3 DNA sequence: TGTGCCAGCAGTTTCACGGGACAGCGTTACTCTGGAAACACCATATATTTT.

This chain uses TRBV4-3 with TRBJ2-1; TRBD2 aligns across 9 bases. The germline CDR1 and CDR2 sequences are LGHNA and YSLEER. With V trimmed by 4 bases and J by 5 bases, 12 bases remained unmatched. This CDR3 contains 17 residues. CDR3 nucleotides: TGCGCCAGCAGCCTTACCTTAGGACTAGCGTCAAACAATGAGCAGTTCTTC. Its translation is CASSLTLGLASNNEQFF.

V and J are TRBV5-6 and TRBJ1-3; D remains ambiguous. Trimming took 4 bases from V and 4 from J, leaving 9 bases between them. Per the germline V gene, CDR1 is SGHDT and CDR2 is YYEEEE. There are 13 residues in the CDR3. Here the CDR3 reads CASSLTGGNTIYF. CDR3 nucleotide sequence: TGTGCCAGCAGCCTTACGGGGGGAAACACCATATATTTT. Complete variable domain (other parts from reference TRBV5-6 and TRBJ1-3): DAGVTQSPTHLIKTRGQQVTLRCSPKSGHDTVSWYQQALGQGPQFIFQYYEEEERQRGNFPDRFSGHQFPNYSSELNVNALLLGDSALYLCASSLTGGNTIYFGEGSWLTVV.

The J gene is TRBJ1-6, the V gene TRBV19, with TRBD1 matching over 7 bases. CDR3 length: 14 amino acids. V was pared by 2 bases and J by 5 bases, with 0 bases of the junction left unmatched. CDR1 is LNHDA and CDR2 is SQIVND in the germline V gene (reference sequence). The CDR3 coding sequence is TGTGCCAGTAGTATAACAGGGGATAATTCACCCCTCCACTTT. Its translation is CASSITGDNSPLHF. Full variable domain (remainder filled in from reference TRBV19 and TRBJ1-6): DGGITQSPKYLFRKEGQNVTLSCEQNLNHDAMYWYRQDPGQGLRLIYYSQIVNDFQKGDIAEGYSVSREKKESFPLTVTSAQKNPTAFYLCASSITGDNSPLHFGNGTRLTVT.

V is TRBV6-2 or TRBV6-3 and J is TRBJ2-7; D perhaps matches TRBD2 (5 bases). Germline loops: CDR1 MNHEY, CDR2 SVGEGT. This CDR3 has 13 residues. Trimming pared 2 bases from V and 1 base from J, leaving 6 bases between. This CDR3 reads CASSYSGSYEQYF. The CDR3 DNA follows: TGTGCCAGCAGTTACAGCGGATCCTACGAGCAGTACTTC.

The genes are TRBV6-6 and TRBJ1-1, with 10 bases fitting TRBD1. Germline CDR1 reads MNHNY; CDR2 reads SVGAGI (reference sequence). V dropped 5 bases and J dropped 3; count of bases not matched to a gene: 0. CDR3 size: 13 residues. Here the CDR3 reads CASSDRGHTEAFF. The CDR3 region has the DNA TGTGCCAGCAGTGACAGGGGGCACACTGAAGCTTTCTTT.

Only one count was recorded for this clone. The chain carries TRBV5-1 and TRBJ2-7, with D hard to call. V was shortened by 5 bases and J by 0 bases, with 15 bases between the two germline ends. The CDR3 has 15 residues. CDR1 is SGHRS and CDR2 is YFSETQ in the germline V gene. The CDR3 here is CASRLTPLSSYEQYF. The DNA of the CDR3 is TGCGCCAGCAGGCTTACTCCTTTGAGCTCCTACGAGCAGTACTTC.

This sequence joins TRBV19 and TRBJ1-1; TRBD1 agrees at 7 bases. J was trimmed by 1 base and V by 7 bases; bases with no gene match: 6. The germline CDR1 and CDR2 sequences are LNHDA and SQIVND (reference sequence). CDR3 length: 14 residues. CDR3 protein: CASTRTGSNTEAFF. The DNA of the CDR3 is TGTGCCAGTACCAGGACAGGATCGAACACTGAAGCTTTCTTT.

This clone appeared a few times. The chain carries TRBV19 and TRBJ1-5, with 7 bases lining up with TRBD1. V lost 6 bases and J lost 4; bases outside the gene matches: 9. Germline-derived CDR1 and CDR2 are LNHDA and SQIVND (reference sequence). The length of the CDR3 is 15 residues. The CDR3 DNA reads TGTGCCAGTAGCTCGACAGGGAATGGGAATCAGCCCCAGCATTTT. Protein: CASSSTGNGNQPQHF.

V is TRBV12-5 and J is TRBJ2-2, with TRBD2 matching over 9 bases. Germline assignment: CDR1 LGHNT and CDR2 FRNRAP. V lost 2 bases to trimming and J lost 5 bases; unmatched junction nucleotides: 21. The CDR3 has 21 residues. Written as DNA, the CDR3 is TGTGCTAGTGGTTTGTTAATCCGGGACAGTTACGGACTAGCGATAACCGGGGAGCTGTTTTTT. The encoded protein is CASGLLIRDSYGLAITGELFF.

The J gene is TRBJ1-3, the V gene TRBV28, with TRBD1 identical over 7 bases. The CDR3 is made up of 18 amino acids. Germline V CDR1 and CDR2: MDHEN, SYDVKM. V lost 7 bases, J lost 0 bases, and 15 bases stayed unmatched. The CDR3 spells CASNTMVGTDLSGNTIYF. The DNA of the CDR3 is TGTGCCAGCAATACTATGGTGGGGACAGATCTCTCTGGAAACACCATATATTTT.

The rearrangement links TRBV12-3 or TRBV12-4 to TRBJ2-1, with 7 bases aligning to TRBD2. Germline trimming cut 4 bases from V and 15 bases from J; bases unmatched to any gene: 12. The CDR3 extends over 13 amino acids. The CDR3 is CASSSGGSISPFF. In DNA, the CDR3 is TGTGCCAGCAGTTCGGGAGGAAGCATTTCCCCGTTCTTC.

This clone occurred a few times. The chain combines TRBV6-5 with TRBJ2-1; TRBD2 matches at 10 bases. This CDR3 is 14 amino acids long. Germline V gene data show CDR1 as MNHEY and CDR2 as SVGAGI. The trim removed 6 bases at V and 4 bases at J, leaving 3 bases unmatched. The CDR3: CASRGLAVYNEQFF. The DNA of the CDR3 is TGTGCCAGCAGAGGACTAGCGGTTTACAATGAGCAGTTCTTC.

The chain has TRBV27 and TRBJ1-2; the D is unclear. V dropped 5 bases and J dropped 8 bases, with 18 bases sitting between them. The CDR3 extends over 14 amino acids. The V gene's germline CDR1 is MNHEY and CDR2 SMNVEV (reference sequence). The DNA for the CDR3 is TGTGCCAGCAGTACCCCCGGGGATCTCTGGGGCTACACCTTC. It encodes CASSTPGDLWGYTF.

The table lists this clone with a few counts. V gene TRBV7-8 combines with J gene TRBJ1-2; D is uncertain. Trimming stripped 0 bases from V and 8 bases from J, with 19 bases between. Germline loops: CDR1 SGHVS, CDR2 FQNEAQ. CDR3 length: 16 residues. CDR3 sequence reads: CASSLASSSSQRGYTF. The CDR3, as DNA: TGTGCCAGCAGCTTAGCGTCGTCAAGTTCTCAGCGGGGCTACACCTTC.

The chain joins TRBV3-1 (or the pseudogene TRBV3-2) to TRBJ2-7, with TRBD1 as a possible D gene (6 bases). The CDR3 loop spans 18 amino acids. Per the germline V gene, CDR1 is LGHDT and CDR2 is YNNKEL (reference sequence). V lost 0 bases and J 3 bases, leaving 21 bases between the germline ends. The CDR3 DNA sequence: TGTGCCAGCAGCCAAGATCTTAAGGTCGGGGACACCCACTACGAGCAGTACTTC. It translates to CASSQDLKVGDTHYEQYF.

The chain combines TRBV2 with TRBJ2-7; D unclear. V lost 1 base to trimming and J lost 9 bases, with 10 bases between them. The V gene's germline CDR1 is SNHLY and CDR2 FYNNEI. This CDR3 region has 12 residues. The CDR3: CASSEEVAGQYF. In DNA form, the CDR3 reads TGTGCCAGCAGTGAAGAAGTCGCAGGGCAGTACTTC.

V usage is TRBV24-1 and J usage is TRBJ1-4; tentative D call: TRBD1 (5 bases). V was trimmed by 4 bases and J by 12 bases, leaving 20 bases between them. CDR1 is KGHDR, CDR2 SFDVKD, per germline. The CDR3 has 15 residues. DNA for the CDR3: TGTGCCACCAGTGACCCTCGACAGTCGGTGGAAGAACTGTTTTTT. The encoded protein is CATSDPRQSVEELFF.

The chain couples TRBV12-5 to TRBJ1-3; D is ambiguous. From germline, CDR1 is LGHNT and CDR2 FRNRAP. Trimming took off 0 bases at V and 0 bases at J, with 9 bases between the two ends. The CDR3 contains 16 residues. CDR3 bases: TGTGCTAGTGGTTTGGTAGTTGGACTCTCTGGAAACACCATATATTTT. Translating it yields CASGLVVGLSGNTIYF.

The chain employs TRBV5-1 and TRBJ2-2; D is perhaps TRBD1 (6 bases). CDR1 is SGHRS, CDR2 YFSETQ, per germline. V lost 3 bases and J 5 bases, leaving 11 bases between the germline ends. CDR3 length: 14 amino acids. This CDR3 reads CASSSTQGTGELFF. The CDR3 coding sequence is TGCGCCAGCAGCTCCACACAGGGAACCGGGGAGCTGTTTTTT.

The V call is TRBV20-1, the J call TRBJ1-2; D call uncertain. The germline gives CDR1 DFQATT, CDR2 SNEGSKA (reference sequence). The CDR3 contains 10 residues. Trimming removed 6 bases at V and 6 bases at J, with 8 bases between. The CDR3 nucleotides read TGCAGTGCCCCCCGGGATGGCTACACCTTC. Protein: CSAPRDGYTF.

V and J are TRBV28 and TRBJ1-1; 9 bases fit TRBD1. The V and J ends lost 4 bases and 4 bases, in that order; junction bases with no gene match: 4. The germline V gene has CDR1 MDHEN and CDR2 SYDVKM. The CDR3 contains 14 residues. This chain's CDR3 is CASSWDRVITEAFF. The CDR3 nucleotides read TGTGCCAGCAGTTGGGACAGGGTCATCACTGAAGCTTTCTTT.

The V and J genes are TRBV18 and TRBJ1-1, with 9 nucleotides matching TRBD1. CDR1 is KGHSH, CDR2 LQKENI, per germline. The J segment lost 5 bases and the V segment lost 9 bases, leaving 7 bases of the junction unmatched. CDR3 size: 13 residues. The CDR3 region is CASSDRGGTEAFF. In DNA, the CDR3 is TGTGCCAGTTCGGACAGGGGAGGAACTGAAGCTTTCTTT.

CDR3 protein: CASSYSGLAGVYNEQFF. The DNA for the CDR3 is TGTGCCAGCAGCTATAGCGGGCTAGCGGGAGTCTACAATGAGCAGTTCTTC. V is TRBV2 and J is TRBJ2-1; 10 nucleotides agree with TRBD2. Germline CDR1 is SNHLY and CDR2 is FYNNEI. The V gene end was trimmed by 6 bases and the J gene end by 3 bases; junction bases not matched to a gene: 11. The CDR3 has 17 amino acids.

The chain couples TRBV7-8 to TRBJ1-2, with 10 bases that match TRBD1. J gave up 8 bases and V 5 bases, and 5 bases lay outside the gene matches. The CDR3 consists of 13 residues. Germline lookup yields CDR1 SGHVS and CDR2 FQNEAQ. The CDR3 DNA is TGTGCCAGCAGCCGGGACAGGGGAAGAGGCTACACCTTC. It encodes CASSRDRGRGYTF.

V and J are TRBV27 and TRBJ1-6, with 7 bases identical to TRBD1. The CDR3 runs 16 residues. Germline V lookup: CDR1 MNHEY, CDR2 SMNVEV (reference sequence). Trimming cost V 3 bases and J 6 bases; bases outside gene matches: 8. Here the CDR3 reads CASSLASGTVNSPLHF. The CDR3 coding sequence is TGTGCCAGCAGTTTGGCGTCCGGGACAGTTAATTCACCCCTCCACTTT.

This chain joins TRBV7-3 and TRBJ2-1, with 8 bases matching TRBD2. The germline CDR1 and CDR2 sequences are SGHTA and FQGTGA. The CDR3 has 16 residues. The junction had 7 bases not matched to a gene; V was cut back by 3 bases and J by 3 bases. The CDR3 spells CASSFSGTSNYNEQFF. The CDR3 DNA is TGTGCCAGCAGCTTTTCCGGGACTAGTAACTACAATGAGCAGTTCTTC.